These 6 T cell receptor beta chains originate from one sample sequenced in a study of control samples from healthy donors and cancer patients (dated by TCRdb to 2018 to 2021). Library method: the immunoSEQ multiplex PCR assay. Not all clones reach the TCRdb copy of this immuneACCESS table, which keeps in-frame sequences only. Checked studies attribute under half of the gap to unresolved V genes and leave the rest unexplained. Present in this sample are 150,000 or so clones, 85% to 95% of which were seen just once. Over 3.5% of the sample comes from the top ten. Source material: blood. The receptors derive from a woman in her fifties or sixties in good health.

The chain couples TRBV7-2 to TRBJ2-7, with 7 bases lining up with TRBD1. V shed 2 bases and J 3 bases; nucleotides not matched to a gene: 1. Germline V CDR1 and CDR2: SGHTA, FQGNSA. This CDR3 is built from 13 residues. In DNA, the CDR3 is TGTGCCAGCAGCTTAAACAGGGGCTACGAGCAGTACTTC. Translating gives CASSLNRGYEQYF.

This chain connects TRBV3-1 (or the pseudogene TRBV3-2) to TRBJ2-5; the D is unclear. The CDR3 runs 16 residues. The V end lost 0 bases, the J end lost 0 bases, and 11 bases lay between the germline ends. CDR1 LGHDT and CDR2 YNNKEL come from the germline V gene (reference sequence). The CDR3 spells CASSQEWRGNQETQYF. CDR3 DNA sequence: TGTGCCAGCAGCCAAGAATGGCGTGGGAACCAAGAGACCCAGTACTTC.

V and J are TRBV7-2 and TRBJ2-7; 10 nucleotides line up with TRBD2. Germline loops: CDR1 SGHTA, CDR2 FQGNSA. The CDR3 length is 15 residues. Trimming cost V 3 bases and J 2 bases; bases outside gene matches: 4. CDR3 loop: CASSLDSGGTYEQYF. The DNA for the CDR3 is TGTGCCAGCAGCTTGGATAGCGGGGGGACCTACGAGCAGTACTTC.

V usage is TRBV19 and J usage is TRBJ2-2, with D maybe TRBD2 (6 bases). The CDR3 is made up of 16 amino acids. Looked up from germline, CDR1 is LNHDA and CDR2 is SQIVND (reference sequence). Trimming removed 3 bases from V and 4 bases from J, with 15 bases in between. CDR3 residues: CASSMDGQGGTGELFF. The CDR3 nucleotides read TGTGCCAGTAGTATGGACGGGCAGGGAGGCACCGGGGAGCTGTTTTTT.

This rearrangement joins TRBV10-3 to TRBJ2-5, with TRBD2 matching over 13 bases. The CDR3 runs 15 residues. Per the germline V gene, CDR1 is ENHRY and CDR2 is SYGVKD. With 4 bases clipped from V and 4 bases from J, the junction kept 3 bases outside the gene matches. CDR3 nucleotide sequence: TGTGCCATCAGTGGACTAGCGGGGGGAGGAGAGACCCAGTACTTC. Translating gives CAISGLAGGGETQYF.

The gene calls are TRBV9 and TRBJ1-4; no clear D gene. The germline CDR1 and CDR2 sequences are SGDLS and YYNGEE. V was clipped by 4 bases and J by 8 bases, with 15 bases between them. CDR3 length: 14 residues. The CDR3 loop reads CASSPRDGYEKLFF. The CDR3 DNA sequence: TGTGCCAGCAGCCCGAGGGATGGGTACGAAAAACTGTTTTTT.